This is a list of T cell receptor beta chains from one sample in a study of cytomegalovirus exposure and HLA in healthy donors. The repertoire was sequenced with immunoSEQ multiplex PCR; TCRdb's copy has only in-frame clones and lacks some. This listing includes about 40,000 clones. The material sequenced was PBMCs. Receptors originate from a woman aged 25 to 39 in good health and CMV-seronegative. CDR3s include the opening cysteine and the closing phenylalanine or tryptophan. A D gene is named only where the DNA matches it firmly.

D: .
J: TRBJ2-7
V: TRBV27
DNA: TGTGCCAGCAGTTTATTAGCTTCCTACGAGCAGTACTTC
CDR3: CASSLLASYEQYF

D: .
J: TRBJ1-2
V: TRBV6-1
DNA: TGTGCCAGCAGTGAACAGCCCCAGACTGCCCGATCCTTC
CDR3: CASSEQPQTARSF

D: TRBD1
J: TRBJ1-2
V: TRBV7-9
DNA: TGTGCCAGCAGTCCCGGACAGGCGGACGTCTATGGCTACACCTTC
CDR3: CASSPGQADVYGYTF

D: TRBD1
J: TRBJ1-5
V: TRBV16
DNA: TGTGCCAGCAGCGTCGGACAGGGGGGCAATCAGCCCCAGCATTTT
CDR3: CASSVGQGGNQPQHF

D: .
J: TRBJ1-1
V: TRBV5-1
DNA: TGCGCCAGCAGCCGTACCGGGACTTACAGAGAAGCTTTCTTT
CDR3: CASSRTGTYREAFF

D: .
J: TRBJ1-3
V: TRBV2
DNA: TGTGCCAGCAGTGACAGTCTCTCTGGAAACACCATATATTTT
CDR3: CASSDSLSGNTIYF

D: .
J: TRBJ1-2
V: TRBV18
DNA: TGTGCCAGCTCACCCCGGGAGGAGGGAGGCTACACCTTC
CDR3: CASSPREEGGYTF

D: .
J: TRBJ2-1
V: TRBV30
DNA: TGTGCCTGGAGTGTACGAGGAAATGAGCAGTTCTTC
CDR3: CAWSVRGNEQFF

D: .
J: TRBJ1-1
V: TRBV11-2
DNA: TGTGCCAGCAGCTTCCCACCACAGGGGAACACTGAAGCTTTCTTT
CDR3: CASSFPPQGNTEAFF

D: .
J: TRBJ2-4
V: TRBV28
DNA: TGTGCCAGCAGTTCCGGGTTAACCATTCAGTACTTC
CDR3: CASSSGLTIQYF

D: .
J: TRBJ2-7
V: TRBV7-3
DNA: TGTGCCAGCAGCCCAAACGGCGGCGGGACCTCCTACGAGCAGTACTTC
CDR3: CASSPNGGGTSYEQYF

D: .
J: TRBJ2-3
V: TRBV6-5
DNA: TGTGCCAGCAGAAACAAACTAGGATCCGATACGCAGTATTTT
CDR3: CASRNKLGSDTQYF

D: TRBD2
J: TRBJ2-5
V: TRBV9
DNA: TGTGCCAGCAGCCCGGGACTAGCGGAAGGTGGGGAAGAGACCCAGTACTTC
CDR3: CASSPGLAEGGEETQYF

D: TRBD2
J: TRBJ2-7
V: TRBV19
DNA: TGTGCCAGTAGTACTACTAGCGGGAGTGTGTCCGAGCAGTACTTC
CDR3: CASSTTSGSVSEQYF

D: TRBD2
J: TRBJ2-7
V: TRBV7-2
DNA: TGTGCCAGCAGCTTTAATAGGGCGGGAGGGGTAGGGGAGCAGTACTTC
CDR3: CASSFNRAGGVGEQYF

D: .
J: TRBJ1-5
V: TRBV27
DNA: TGTGCCGGCAGCCCTGGCAGGGTGGGTCAGCCCCAGCATTTT
CDR3: CAGSPGRVGQPQHF

D: TRBD1
J: TRBJ2-7
V: TRBV7-9
DNA: TGTGCCAGCAGCTTACAAGGGACAGTTTACGAGCAGTACTTC
CDR3: CASSLQGTVYEQYF

D: TRBD2
J: TRBJ2-3
V: TRBV9
DNA: TGTGCCAGCAGCGTAGACGGGAGGGGAGATACGCAGTATTTT
CDR3: CASSVDGRGDTQYF

D: .
J: TRBJ2-5
V: TRBV7-6
DNA: TGTGCCAGCAGCCCCACTACGCTCCAAGAGACCCAGTACTTC
CDR3: CASSPTTLQETQYF

D: .
J: TRBJ1-1
V: TRBV4-3
DNA: TGCGCCAGCAGCCAAGAGCGGGGGTTTGAAGCTTTCTTT
CDR3: CASSQERGFEAFF

D: .
J: TRBJ2-2
V: TRBV5-1
DNA: TGCGCCAGCAGCTTGTTACTTAACACCGGGGAGCTGTTTTTT
CDR3: CASSLLLNTGELFF

D: TRBD2
J: TRBJ2-2
V: TRBV5-5
DNA: TGTGCCAGCAGCTCCCTAGCGGGAGGAACCGGGGAGCTGTTTTTT
CDR3: CASSSLAGGTGELFF

D: TRBD1
J: TRBJ1-3
V: TRBV5-1
DNA: TGCGCCAGCAGCTTGTCCCAGGGGGCGTCGGGAAACACCATATATTTT
CDR3: CASSLSQGASGNTIYF

D: .
J: TRBJ2-3
V: TRBV29-1
DNA: TGCAGCGTTGAGGTGGGCTCCCTCGGCACAGATACGCAGTATTTT
CDR3: CSVEVGSLGTDTQYF

D: .
J: TRBJ1-5
V: TRBV18
DNA: TGTGCCAGCTCCCCTCGGGAGGGAGGAGGCAGCAATCAGCCCCAGCATTTT
CDR3: CASSPREGGGSNQPQHF

D: .
J: TRBJ1-1
V: TRBV7-3
DNA: TGTGCCAGCAGCGCACAGCAGAACACTGAAGCTTTCTTT
CDR3: CASSAQQNTEAFF

D: .
J: TRBJ1-2
V: TRBV20-1
DNA: TGCAGTGCTAAAGCGAGCTATGGCTACACCTTC
CDR3: CSAKASYGYTF

D: .
J: TRBJ2-5
V: TRBV29-1
DNA: TGCAGCGTCCGTGGACAGTATCAAGAGACCCAGTACTTC
CDR3: CSVRGQYQETQYF

D: TRBD2
J: TRBJ2-1
V: TRBV7-3
DNA: TGTGCCAGCAGCTCAGGACTAGCGGGAGCAGGGGAGCAGTTCTTC
CDR3: CASSSGLAGAGEQFF

D: .
J: TRBJ2-7
V: TRBV6-1
DNA: TGTGCCAGCAGTGAAGTGTGGGGAGCGGCCTACGAGCAGTACTTC
CDR3: CASSEVWGAAYEQYF

D: .
J: TRBJ1-3
V: TRBV30
DNA: TGTGCCTGGAGTCCCCTGGGCAGGTGGGGAAACACCATATATTTT
CDR3: CAWSPLGRWGNTIYF

D: .
J: TRBJ2-7
V: TRBV4-1
DNA: TGCGCCAGCAGCCAATCCGGGACACCTTCCTACGAGCAGTACTTC
CDR3: CASSQSGTPSYEQYF

D: TRBD2
J: TRBJ2-7
V: TRBV10-3
DNA: TGTGCCATCAGTGACCCTTCACTAGCGGGAGGGAGACACGAGCAGTACTTC
CDR3: CAISDPSLAGGRHEQYF

D: .
J: TRBJ1-1
V: TRBV6-5
DNA: TGTGCCAGCAGTCCGGGACTTCTCACTGAAGCTTTCTTT
CDR3: CASSPGLLTEAFF

D: .
J: TRBJ1-5
V: TRBV19
DNA: TGTGCCAGTACCGCCGGGGGAGGGGCCGGTCAGCCCCAGCATTTT
CDR3: CASTAGGGAGQPQHF

D: .
J: TRBJ2-1
V: TRBV29-1
DNA: TGCAGCGTTGAGTCTCGCGAAGCCTACAATGAGCAGTTCTTC
CDR3: CSVESREAYNEQFF

D: .
J: TRBJ2-7
V: TRBV6-1
DNA: TGTGCCAGCAGTACTAACCGGGACACCAGGGAGCAGTACTTC
CDR3: CASSTNRDTREQYF

D: .
J: TRBJ2-4
V: TRBV14
DNA: TGTGCCAGCAGCCTTGGAGGTTTACTAGCCAAAAACATTCAGTACTTC
CDR3: CASSLGGLLAKNIQYF

D: .
J: TRBJ2-2
V: TRBV7-9
DNA: TGTGCCAGCACCCATCTAGCGCGCGCGAACACCGGGGAGCTGTTTTTT
CDR3: CASTHLARANTGELFF

D: .
J: TRBJ1-2
V: TRBV30
DNA: TGTGCCGGGAGTGTAAAGGGCGGGCCTAACTATGGCTACACCTTC
CDR3: CAGSVKGGPNYGYTF

D: TRBD1
J: TRBJ1-2
V: TRBV4-1
DNA: TGCGCCAGCAGCCAAGATCCAACAGGGGAATGCTATGGCTACACCTTC
CDR3: CASSQDPTGECYGYTF

D: .
J: TRBJ1-1
V: TRBV20-1
DNA: TGCAGTGCTCGGGAGAACACTGAAGCTTTCTTT
CDR3: CSARENTEAFF

D: .
J: TRBJ1-2
V: TRBV11-2
DNA: TGTGCCAGCAGCGTTGGAGGACAGACTAACTATGGCTACACCTTC
CDR3: CASSVGGQTNYGYTF

D: .
J: TRBJ1-1
V: TRBV27
DNA: TGTGCCAGCAGTTTTTCAGGGTCGAACACTGAAGCTTTCTTT
CDR3: CASSFSGSNTEAFF

D: .
J: TRBJ2-1
V: TRBV4-3
DNA: TGCGCCAGCAGCCAAAACAGCTATGAGCAGTTCTTC
CDR3: CASSQNSYEQFF

D: .
J: TRBJ2-7
V: TRBV4-3
DNA: TGCGCCAGCAGCCAAGAAACTACCTCCAAGCCTTCTCGGGACTACGAGCAGTACTTC
CDR3: CASSQETTSKPSRDYEQYF

D: TRBD1
J: TRBJ2-7
V: TRBV18
DNA: TGTGCCAGCTCAGCGGACAGGGTATCCTACGAGCAGTACTTC
CDR3: CASSADRVSYEQYF

D: .
J: TRBJ2-1
V: TRBV6-6
DNA: TGTGCCAGCAGCTGGGACTTTGAGCAGTTCTTC
CDR3: CASSWDFEQFF

D: .
J: TRBJ2-7
V: TRBV13
DNA: TGTGCCAGCAGCTTAGCAGGGTACAGCGAGCAGTACTTC
CDR3: CASSLAGYSEQYF